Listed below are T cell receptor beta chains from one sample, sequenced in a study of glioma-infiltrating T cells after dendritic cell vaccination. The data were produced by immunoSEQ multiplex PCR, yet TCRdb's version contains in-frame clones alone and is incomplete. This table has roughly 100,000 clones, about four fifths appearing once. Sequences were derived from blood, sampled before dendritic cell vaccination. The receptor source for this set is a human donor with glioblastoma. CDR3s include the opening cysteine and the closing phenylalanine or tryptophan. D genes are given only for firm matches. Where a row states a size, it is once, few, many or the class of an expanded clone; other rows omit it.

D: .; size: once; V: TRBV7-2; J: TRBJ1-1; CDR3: CASSLAGAVGEAFF; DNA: TGTGCCAGCAGCTTAGCTGGGGCCGTCGGTGAAGCTTTCTTT
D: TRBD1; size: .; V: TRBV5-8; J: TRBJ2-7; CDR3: CASSSWTGGSYEQYF; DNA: TGTGCCAGCAGCTCCTGGACAGGGGGCTCCTACGAGCAGTACTTC
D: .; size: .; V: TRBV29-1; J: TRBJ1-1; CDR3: CSVGRGTDTEAFF; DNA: TGCAGCGTTGGGCGGGGTACGGACACTGAAGCTTTCTTT
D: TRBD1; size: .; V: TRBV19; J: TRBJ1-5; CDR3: CASSPRQGQQPQHF; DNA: TGTGCCAGTAGTCCCAGACAGGGGCAGCAGCCCCAGCATTTT
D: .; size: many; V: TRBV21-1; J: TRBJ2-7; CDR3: CASRSHDSYEQYF; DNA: TGTGCCAGCAGGAGTCACGACTCCTACGAGCAGTACTTC
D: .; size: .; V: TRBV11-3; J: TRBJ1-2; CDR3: CASSQGYLFSSDGYTF; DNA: TGTGCCAGCAGCCAGGGTTACCTCTTCTCCAGCGATGGCTACACCTTC
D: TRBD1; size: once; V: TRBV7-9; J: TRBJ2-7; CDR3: CASSFDRDYEQYF; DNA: TGTGCCAGCAGCTTCGACAGGGACTACGAGCAGTACTTC
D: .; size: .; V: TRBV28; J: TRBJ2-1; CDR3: CASTKGGAVQDNEQFF; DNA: TGTGCCAGCACCAAGGGGGGGGCCGTTCAGGACAATGAGCAGTTCTTC
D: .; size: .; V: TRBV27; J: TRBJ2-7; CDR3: CASSHSWGGRYEQYF; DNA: TGTGCCAGCAGTCACTCGTGGGGGGGCAGGTACGAGCAGTACTTC
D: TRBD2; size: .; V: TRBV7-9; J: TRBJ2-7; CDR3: CASSLHGGDGEEQYF; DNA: TGTGCCAGCAGCCTACACGGGGGGGACGGGGAAGAGCAGTACTTC
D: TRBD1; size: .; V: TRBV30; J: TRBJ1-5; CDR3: CAWSVRDRGQPQHF; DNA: TGTGCCTGGAGTGTACGAGACAGGGGACAGCCCCAGCATTTT
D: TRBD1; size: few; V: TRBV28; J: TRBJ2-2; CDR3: CASRQQGPANTGELFF; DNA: TGTGCCAGCAGGCAACAGGGGCCGGCGAACACCGGGGAGCTGTTTTTT
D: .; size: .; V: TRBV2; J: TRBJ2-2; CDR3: CASPKGNGELFF; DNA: TGTGCCAGCCCTAAGGGGAACGGGGAGCTGTTTTTT
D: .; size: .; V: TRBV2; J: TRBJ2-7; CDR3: CASSATVRVGDEQYF; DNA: TGTGCCAGCAGTGCAACGGTCCGTGTCGGGGACGAGCAGTACTTC
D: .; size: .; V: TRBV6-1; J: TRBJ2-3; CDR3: CASSEGPLGVTFTDTQYF; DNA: TGTGCCAGCAGTGAAGGCCCCTTGGGAGTAACTTTCACAGATACGCAGTATTTT
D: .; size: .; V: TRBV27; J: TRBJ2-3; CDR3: CASSLGGRGTDTQYF; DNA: TGTGCCAGCAGTTTGGGGGGGCGGGGCACAGATACGCAGTATTTT
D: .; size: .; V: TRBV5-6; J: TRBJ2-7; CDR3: CASSLRLAVRDYEQYF; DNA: TGTGCCAGCAGCTTGAGGTTGGCGGTGCGGGACTACGAGCAGTACTTC
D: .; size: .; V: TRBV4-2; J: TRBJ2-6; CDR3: CASSQAGRGQKVAGANVLTF; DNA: TGTGCCAGCAGCCAAGCCGGGCGAGGACAAAAAGTGGCGGGGGCCAACGTCCTGACTTTC
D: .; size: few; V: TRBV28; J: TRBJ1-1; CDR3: CASLAGEVLTREAFF; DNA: TGTGCCAGCTTGGCAGGGGAAGTTCTAACGCGTGAAGCTTTCTTT
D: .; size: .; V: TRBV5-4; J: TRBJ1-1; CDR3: CASSQGQIEAFF; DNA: TGTGCCAGCAGCCAAGGACAGATTGAAGCTTTCTTT
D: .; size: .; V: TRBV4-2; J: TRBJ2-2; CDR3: CASSQVWAGHTGELFF; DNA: TGTGCCAGCAGCCAAGTCTGGGCGGGGCACACCGGGGAGCTGTTTTTT
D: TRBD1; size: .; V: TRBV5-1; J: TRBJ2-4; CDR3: CASSFRQGIDIQYF; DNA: TGCGCCAGCAGCTTTAGACAGGGTATTGACATTCAGTACTTC
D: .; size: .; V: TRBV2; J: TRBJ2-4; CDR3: CASRIRIAKNIQYF; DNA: TGTGCCAGCAGAATTAGAATAGCCAAAAACATTCAGTACTTC
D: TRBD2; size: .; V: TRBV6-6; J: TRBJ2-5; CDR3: CASSYGTSRTQTQYF; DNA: TGTGCCAGCAGTTACGGGACTAGCAGAACACAGACCCAGTACTTC
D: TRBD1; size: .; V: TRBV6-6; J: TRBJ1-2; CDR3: CASIPDRDYGYTF; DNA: TGTGCCAGCATTCCGGACAGGGATTATGGCTACACCTTC
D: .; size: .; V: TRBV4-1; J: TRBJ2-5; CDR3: CASSRGGGPGDRLTQYF; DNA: TGCGCCAGCAGCCGGGGCGGCGGGCCGGGGGACCGGTTGACCCAGTACTTC
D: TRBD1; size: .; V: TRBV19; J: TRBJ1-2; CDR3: CASSEGTDYGYTF; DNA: TGTGCCAGTAGTGAAGGGACAGACTATGGCTACACCTTC
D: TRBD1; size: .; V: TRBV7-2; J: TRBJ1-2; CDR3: CASSPGTGYGYTF; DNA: TGTGCCAGCAGCCCCGGGACAGGGTATGGCTACACCTTC
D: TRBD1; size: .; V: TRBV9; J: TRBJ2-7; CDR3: CASSTNHRTGGYEQYF; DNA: TGTGCCAGCAGCACTAACCACAGGACAGGGGGCTACGAGCAGTACTTC
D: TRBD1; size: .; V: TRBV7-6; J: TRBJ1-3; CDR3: CASSLARQGDLSGNTIYF; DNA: TGTGCCAGCAGCTTGGCCAGACAGGGGGACCTCTCTGGAAACACCATATATTTT
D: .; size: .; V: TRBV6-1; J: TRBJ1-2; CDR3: CASTTERPGYGYTF; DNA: TGTGCCAGCACGACAGAGAGGCCCGGGTATGGCTACACCTTC
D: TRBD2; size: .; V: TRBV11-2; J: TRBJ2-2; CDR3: CASSTNRASGRQLPGELFF; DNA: TGTGCCAGCAGCACCAATCGGGCTAGCGGGCGACAACTCCCCGGGGAGCTGTTTTTT
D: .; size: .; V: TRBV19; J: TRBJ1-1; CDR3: CASSIGGGDRNTEAFF; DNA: TGTGCCAGTAGTATAGGAGGGGGGGACCGGAACACTGAAGCTTTCTTT
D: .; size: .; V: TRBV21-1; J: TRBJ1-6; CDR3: CASGGDRGYNSPLHF; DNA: TGTGCCAGCGGTGGGGACAGGGGATATAATTCACCCCTCCACTTT
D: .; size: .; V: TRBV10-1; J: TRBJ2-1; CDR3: CASSRSGSYNEQFF; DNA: TGCGCCAGCAGTCGTAGCGGATCCTACAATGAGCAGTTCTTC
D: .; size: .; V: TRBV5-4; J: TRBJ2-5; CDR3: CASSLGSAGAQYF; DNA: TGTGCCAGCAGCTTGGGGTCCGCAGGGGCCCAGTACTTC
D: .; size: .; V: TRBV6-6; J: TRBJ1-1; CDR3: CASSIDSLEAFF; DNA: TGTGCCAGCAGTATTGACAGCCTTGAAGCTTTCTTT
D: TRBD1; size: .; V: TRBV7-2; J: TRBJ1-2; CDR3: CASSLALEGANGYTF; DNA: TGTGCCAGCAGCTTAGCGCTTGAGGGGGCAAATGGCTACACCTTC
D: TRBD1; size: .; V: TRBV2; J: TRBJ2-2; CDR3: CASSADRAPGELFF; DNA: TGTGCCAGCAGTGCGGACAGGGCCCCCGGGGAGCTGTTTTTT
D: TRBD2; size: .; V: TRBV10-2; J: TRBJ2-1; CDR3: CASSESSGSPGEQFF; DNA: TGCGCCAGCAGTGAGAGTAGCGGGTCCCCCGGGGAGCAGTTCTTC
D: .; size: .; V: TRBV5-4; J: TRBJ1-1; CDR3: CASSLSLEAEAFF; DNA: TGTGCCAGCAGCTTGAGTTTAGAGGCTGAAGCTTTCTTT
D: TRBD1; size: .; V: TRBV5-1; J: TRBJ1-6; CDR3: CASSLVGGFDNSPLHF; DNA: TGCGCCAGCAGCTTGGTAGGGGGCTTTGATAATTCACCCCTCCACTTT
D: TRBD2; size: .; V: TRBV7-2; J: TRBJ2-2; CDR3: CASSLLTSGGGTGELFF; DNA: TGTGCCAGCAGCCTACTCACTAGCGGGGGGGGCACCGGGGAGCTGTTTTTT
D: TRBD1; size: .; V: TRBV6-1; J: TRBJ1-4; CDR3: CASSWGQQNEKLFF; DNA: TGTGCCAGCAGTTGGGGACAGCAAAATGAAAAACTGTTTTTT
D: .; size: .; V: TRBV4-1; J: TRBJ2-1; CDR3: CASSQALTGLLQNEQFF; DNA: TGCGCCAGCAGCCAAGCCCTGACAGGCCTGCTCCAAAATGAGCAGTTCTTC
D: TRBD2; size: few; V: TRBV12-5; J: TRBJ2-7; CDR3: CASGLGQGLPSYEQYF; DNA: TGTGCTAGTGGTTTGGGGCAGGGACTACCTTCCTACGAGCAGTACTTC
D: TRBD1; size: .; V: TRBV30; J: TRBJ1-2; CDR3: CAWSRGTARNYGYTF; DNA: TGTGCCTGGAGCCGCGGGACAGCGCGTAACTATGGCTACACCTTC
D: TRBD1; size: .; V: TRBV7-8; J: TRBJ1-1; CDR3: CASSLGGQGRTEAFF; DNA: TGTGCCAGCAGCTTAGGCGGACAGGGGAGGACTGAAGCTTTCTTT
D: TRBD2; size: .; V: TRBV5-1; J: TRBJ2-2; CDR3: CASERGPRVTGELFF; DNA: TGCGCCAGCGAGCGGGGACCTCGAGTTACCGGGGAGCTGTTTTTT
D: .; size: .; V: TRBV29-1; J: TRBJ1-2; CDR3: CSVTGDHGGYTF; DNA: TGCAGCGTGACAGGAGACCACGGAGGCTACACCTTC
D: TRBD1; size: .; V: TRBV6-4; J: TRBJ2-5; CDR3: CASSRSQGEQETQYF; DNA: TGTGCCAGCAGCAGATCGCAGGGGGAACAAGAGACCCAGTACTTC
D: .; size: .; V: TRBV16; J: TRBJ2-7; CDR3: CASSQFADRPYEQYF; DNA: TGTGCCAGCAGCCAATTTGCAGACAGGCCATACGAGCAGTACTTC
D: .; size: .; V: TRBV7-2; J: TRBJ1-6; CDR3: CASSLQGTYNSPLHF; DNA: TGTGCCAGCAGCCTACAGGGAACCTATAATTCACCCCTCCACTTT